These T cell receptor beta chains were read from a single sample in a study of regulatory T cells in long-lasting Graves disease. TCRdb fed the multiplex PCR reads into MiXCR, producing one record per CDR3 protein. The sample has hundreds of thousands of distinct CDR3 sequences, approximately 16% seen once. These data were likewise used in another study, on T cells in Graves' hyperthyroidism and ophthalmopathy.

This specimen was peripheral blood mononuclear cells (PBMCs), taken at new diagnosis, from a patient treated with antithyroid drugs. All receptors come from a man between 18 and 29 years old with Graves disease. Each CDR3 is given with its conserved first and last residue. The order of the fields is D gene, clone size, V gene, J gene, CDR3 protein, CDR3 DNA. D genes are given only for firm matches. Part of the rows lack a size; the others show once, few, many or a class for expanded clones.

d_call: TRBD2; clone_size: many; v_call: TRBV7-8; j_call: TRBJ2-4; cdr3_aa: CASSLPSGRAGDGIQYF; cdr3_nt: TGTGCCAGCAGCCTACCTAGCGGGAGGGCCGGGGACGGCATTCAGTACTTC
d_call: TRBD1; clone_size: -; v_call: TRBV12-3/TRBV12-4; j_call: TRBJ1-1; cdr3_aa: CASSSRGRVEAFF; cdr3_nt: TGTGCCAGCAGTTCCAGGGGGCGGGTTGAAGCTTTCTTT
d_call: TRBD1; clone_size: -; v_call: TRBV7-8; j_call: TRBJ1-5; cdr3_aa: CATLKDRGSNQPQHF; cdr3_nt: TGTGCCACCCTGAAGGACAGGGGTAGCAATCAGCCCCAGCATTTT
d_call: TRBD1; clone_size: once; v_call: TRBV18; j_call: TRBJ2-1; cdr3_aa: CASSPIGQGTDNEQFF; cdr3_nt: TGTGCCAGCTCACCTATAGGACAGGGTACGGACAATGAGCAGTTCTTC
d_call: -; clone_size: many; v_call: TRBV6-2/TRBV6-3; j_call: TRBJ1-4; cdr3_aa: CASRTARTDRDEKLFF; cdr3_nt: TGTGCCAGCAGAACCGCCCGGACAGATCGCGATGAAAAACTGTTTTTT
d_call: TRBD1; clone_size: many; v_call: TRBV28; j_call: TRBJ1-1; cdr3_aa: CASSIPQGANTEAFF; cdr3_nt: TGTGCCAGCAGTATCCCACAGGGGGCGAACACTGAAGCTTTCTTT
d_call: -; clone_size: few; v_call: TRBV19; j_call: TRBJ1-1; cdr3_aa: CASSTPTAEAFF; cdr3_nt: TGTGCCAGTAGTACGCCGACAGCTGAAGCTTTCTTT
d_call: TRBD1; clone_size: few; v_call: TRBV7-9; j_call: TRBJ1-3; cdr3_aa: CASSRGDSLSGNTIYF; cdr3_nt: TGTGCCAGCAGCCGCGGGGACAGCCTCTCTGGAAACACCATATATTTT
d_call: TRBD1; clone_size: few; v_call: TRBV5-1; j_call: TRBJ1-2; cdr3_aa: CASRSGTDYGYTF; cdr3_nt: TGCGCCAGCAGGTCCGGGACAGATTATGGCTACACCTTC
d_call: TRBD2; clone_size: few; v_call: TRBV30; j_call: TRBJ2-1; cdr3_aa: CAWSELAGGNEQFF; cdr3_nt: TGTGCCTGGAGTGAACTAGCGGGAGGCAATGAGCAGTTCTTC
d_call: TRBD2; clone_size: once; v_call: TRBV7-2; j_call: TRBJ2-1; cdr3_aa: CASSLILAGVNEQFF; cdr3_nt: TGTGCCAGCAGCTTAATTCTAGCGGGTGTAAATGAGCAGTTCTTC
d_call: TRBD2; clone_size: many; v_call: TRBV27; j_call: TRBJ2-3; cdr3_aa: CASSGTGGPGDTQYF; cdr3_nt: TGTGCCAGCAGTGGAACGGGAGGGCCGGGAGATACGCAGTATTTT
d_call: TRBD2; clone_size: -; v_call: TRBV13; j_call: TRBJ2-5; cdr3_aa: CASSQRTRQETQYF; cdr3_nt: TGTGCCAGCAGCCAACGGACTAGACAAGAGACCCAGTACTTC
d_call: -; clone_size: many; v_call: TRBV6-1; j_call: TRBJ1-5; cdr3_aa: CASSLMNQPQHF; cdr3_nt: TGTGCCAGCAGCCTAATGAATCAGCCCCAGCATTTT
d_call: -; clone_size: many; v_call: TRBV2; j_call: TRBJ1-2; cdr3_aa: CASSEWDGYTF; cdr3_nt: TGTGCCAGCAGTGAGTGGGATGGCTACACCTTC
d_call: -; clone_size: -; v_call: TRBV27; j_call: TRBJ1-4; cdr3_aa: CASSLRFGTPITPPGKLFF; cdr3_nt: TGTGCCAGCAGTTTAAGGTTTGGGACTCCCATTACCCCACCGGGGAAACTGTTTTTT
d_call: -; clone_size: -; v_call: TRBV27; j_call: TRBJ2-1; cdr3_aa: CASNLKGVDYNEQFF; cdr3_nt: TGTGCCAGCAATCTGAAGGGAGTAGACTACAATGAGCAGTTCTTC
d_call: TRBD2; clone_size: -; v_call: TRBV29-1; j_call: TRBJ2-5; cdr3_aa: CSVEGTSGREYPETQYF; cdr3_nt: TGCAGCGTTGAAGGGACTAGCGGGAGGGAGTATCCAGAGACCCAGTACTTC
d_call: -; clone_size: once; v_call: TRBV20-1; j_call: TRBJ2-1; cdr3_aa: CSARDPYSGRNNEQLF; cdr3_nt: TGCAGTGCTAGAGACCCTTACTCGGGGCGCAATAATGAGCAGCTCTTC
d_call: -; clone_size: -; v_call: TRBV12-3/TRBV12-4; j_call: TRBJ1-2; cdr3_aa: CASSLQAANYGYTF; cdr3_nt: TGTGCCAGCAGTTTACAGGCAGCTAACTATGGCTACACCTTC
d_call: TRBD2; clone_size: -; v_call: TRBV7-2; j_call: TRBJ2-1; cdr3_aa: CASSWTSGRGSYNEQFF; cdr3_nt: TGTGCCAGCAGCTGGACTAGCGGGAGGGGATCCTACAATGAGCAGTTCTTC
d_call: TRBD2; clone_size: -; v_call: TRBV7-8; j_call: TRBJ2-1; cdr3_aa: CASSFGTSGDYNEQFF; cdr3_nt: TGTGCCAGCAGCTTCGGGACTAGCGGGGATTACAATGAGCAGTTCTTC
d_call: TRBD2; clone_size: many; v_call: TRBV28; j_call: TRBJ2-7; cdr3_aa: CASGGGQGYEQYF; cdr3_nt: TGTGCCAGTGGGGGGGGTCAGGGATACGAGCAGTACTTC
d_call: TRBD1; clone_size: -; v_call: TRBV5-4; j_call: TRBJ2-7; cdr3_aa: CASSGGQGLYEQYF; cdr3_nt: TGTGCCAGCAGCGGAGGACAGGGGCTCTACGAGCAGTACTTC
d_call: -; clone_size: -; v_call: TRBV14; j_call: TRBJ1-1; cdr3_aa: CASSQETRTLYF; cdr3_nt: TGTGCCAGCAGCCAGGAAACAAGGACACTTTATTTT
d_call: -; clone_size: -; v_call: TRBV20-1; j_call: TRBJ1-1; cdr3_aa: CSPNVQGNTEAFF; cdr3_nt: TGCAGTCCCAACGTACAGGGGAACACTGAAGCTTTCTTT
d_call: -; clone_size: many; v_call: TRBV6-1; j_call: TRBJ1-2; cdr3_aa: CASSTGGASNYGYTF; cdr3_nt: TGTGCCAGCAGTACGGGGGGGGCTTCTAACTATGGCTACACCTTC
d_call: -; clone_size: many; v_call: TRBV2; j_call: TRBJ1-5; cdr3_aa: CASSEPRTASGQPQHF; cdr3_nt: TGTGCCAGCAGTGAGCCCCGGACAGCCTCTGGTCAGCCCCAGCATTTT
d_call: -; clone_size: -; v_call: TRBV3-1; j_call: TRBJ1-6; cdr3_aa: CASSQAQGFGSPLHF; cdr3_nt: TGTGCCAGCAGCCAAGCACAGGGCTTTGGTTCACCCCTCCACTTT
d_call: -; clone_size: few; v_call: TRBV19; j_call: TRBJ2-3; cdr3_aa: CATTLHGGTDTQYF; cdr3_nt: TGTGCCACCACTCTTCACGGGGGCACAGATACGCAGTATTTT
d_call: -; clone_size: few; v_call: TRBV5-1; j_call: TRBJ2-1; cdr3_aa: CASSSPIGWEGEPIMNEWQFF; cdr3_nt: TGTGCCAGCAGCTCCCCCATAGGGTGGGAAGGAGAACCGATAATGAATGAGTGGCAGTTCTTC
d_call: -; clone_size: many; v_call: TRBV20-1; j_call: TRBJ2-7; cdr3_aa: CSAPASGRSYEQYF; cdr3_nt: TGCAGTGCCCCCGCCAGTGGGAGAAGCTACGAGCAGTACTTC
d_call: -; clone_size: -; v_call: TRBV27; j_call: TRBJ2-7; cdr3_aa: CASSPDPGESYEQYF; cdr3_nt: TGTGCCAGCAGCCCAGACCCGGGAGAGAGCTACGAGCAGTACTTC
d_call: TRBD1; clone_size: few; v_call: TRBV5-1; j_call: TRBJ2-1; cdr3_aa: CASSPLGQLNNEQFF; cdr3_nt: TGCGCCAGCAGCCCGTTGGGACAGCTTAACAATGAGCAGTTCTTC
d_call: -; clone_size: many; v_call: TRBV3-1; j_call: TRBJ1-5; cdr3_aa: CASSQVGAYSNQPQHF; cdr3_nt: TGTGCCAGCAGCCAAGTCGGGGCCTACAGCAATCAGCCCCAGCATTTT
d_call: -; clone_size: many; v_call: TRBV12-3/TRBV12-4; j_call: TRBJ2-1; cdr3_aa: CASSLEGYKQFF; cdr3_nt: TGTGCCAGCAGTTTAGAGGGGTATAAGCAGTTCTTC
d_call: -; clone_size: many; v_call: TRBV30; j_call: TRBJ1-5; cdr3_aa: CAWTPRVGRNQPQHF; cdr3_nt: TGTGCCTGGACCCCAAGGGTGGGGCGGAATCAGCCCCAGCATTTT
d_call: -; clone_size: -; v_call: TRBV18; j_call: TRBJ1-4; cdr3_aa: CASSANEKLFF; cdr3_nt: TGTGCCAGCTCAGCCAATGAAAAACTGTTTTTT
d_call: -; clone_size: many; v_call: TRBV7-9; j_call: TRBJ2-7; cdr3_aa: CASSLDSTSISYEQYF; cdr3_nt: TGTGCCAGCAGCTTAGACAGTACCAGCATCTCCTACGAGCAGTACTTC
d_call: -; clone_size: -; v_call: TRBV19; j_call: TRBJ1-1; cdr3_aa: CASSIGGVNTEAFF; cdr3_nt: TGTGCCAGTAGTATCGGAGGGGTGAACACTGAAGCTTTCTTT
d_call: -; clone_size: many; v_call: TRBV28; j_call: TRBJ1-4; cdr3_aa: CASRTHRAGVEKLFF; cdr3_nt: TGTGCCAGCAGAACCCACCGGGCAGGTGTAGAAAAACTGTTTTTT
d_call: -; clone_size: many; v_call: TRBV25-1; j_call: TRBJ1-1; cdr3_aa: CASSGTMNTEAFF; cdr3_nt: TGTGCCAGCAGTGGAACTATGAACACTGAAGCTTTCTTT
d_call: TRBD1; clone_size: -; v_call: TRBV29-1; j_call: TRBJ1-2; cdr3_aa: CSVSGQDYGYTF; cdr3_nt: TGCAGCGTTTCGGGACAGGACTATGGCTACACCTTC
d_call: -; clone_size: few; v_call: TRBV5-4; j_call: TRBJ1-1; cdr3_aa: CASSLGRGIGEAFF; cdr3_nt: TGTGCCAGCAGCTTGGGAAGAGGAATTGGTGAAGCTTTCTTT